The sequence of this TCR beta chain was determined in a study of T cells in Graves' hyperthyroidism and ophthalmopathy. This clonotype was detected ten times or more. Based on clinical symptoms, serum thyroxine and TRAb, thyroid ultrasound and orbital computed tomography, diagnoses were reached. TCR beta CDR3 regions were amplified from RNA. HTBI primers were the set used in a first-round RT-PCR of the TCR CDR3. MiXCR, run by TCRdb on the multiplex PCR reads, gives a single entry per CDR3 protein. The top ten clones hold around 15% of a sample with about 690,000 distinct CDR3 sequences, roughly a sixth of them seen once. The CDR3 sequence is 16 residues long. J was trimmed by 3 bases and V by 5 bases; bases with no gene match: 10. The germline CDR1 and CDR2 sequences are LNHDA and SQIVND (reference sequence).

Sequenced input: blood. The receptor's source is a man over 45 with Graves' hyperthyroidism. The chain uses TRBV19 and TRBJ2-7, with 10 bases that match TRBD1. The CDR3 DNA is TGTGCCAGTAGTCCCCCACCGGGACAGGGGAACTACGAGCAGTACTTC. It specifies CASSPPPGQGNYEQYF. Full variable domain (remainder filled in from reference TRBV19 and TRBJ2-7): DGGITQSPKYLFRKEGQNVTLSCEQNLNHDAMYWYRQDPGQGLRLIYYSQIVNDFQKGDIAEGYSVSREKKESFPLTVTSAQKNPTAFYLCASSPPPGQGNYEQYFGPGTRLTVT.